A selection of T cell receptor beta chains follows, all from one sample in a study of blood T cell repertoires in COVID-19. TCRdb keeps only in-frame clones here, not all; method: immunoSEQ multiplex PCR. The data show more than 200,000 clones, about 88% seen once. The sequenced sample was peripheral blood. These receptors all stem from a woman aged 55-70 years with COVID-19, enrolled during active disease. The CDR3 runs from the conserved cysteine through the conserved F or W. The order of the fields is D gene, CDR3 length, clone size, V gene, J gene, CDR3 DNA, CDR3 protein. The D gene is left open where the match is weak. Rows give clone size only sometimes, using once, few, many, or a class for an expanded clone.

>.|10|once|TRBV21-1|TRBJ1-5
TGTGCCAGCAGCAAATCGGACTTCTGTTTT
CASSKSDFCF
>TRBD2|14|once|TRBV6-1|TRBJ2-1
TGTGCCAGCAGTGAACTAGCGGGGATCAATGAGCAGTTCTTC
CASSELAGINEQFF
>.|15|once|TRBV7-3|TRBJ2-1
TGTGCCAGCGCCCGGATCCGCGGAACCCACAATGAGCAGTTCTTC
CASARIRGTHNEQFF
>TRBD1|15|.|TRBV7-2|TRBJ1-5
TGTGCCAGCAGCCGGACCAACAGGGGAGATCAGCCCCAGCATTTT
CASSRTNRGDQPQHF
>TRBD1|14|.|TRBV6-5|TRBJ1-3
TGTGCCAGCAGTTTTGACAGGGAGGGAAACACCATATATTTT
CASSFDREGNTIYF
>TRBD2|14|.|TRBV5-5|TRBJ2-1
TGTGCCAGCAGCTTCCGACTAGCGCCTAATGAGCAGTTCTTC
CASSFRLAPNEQFF
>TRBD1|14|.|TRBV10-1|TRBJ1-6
TGCGCCAGCAGGACAGGGGGCGAGGGATCACCCCTCCACTTT
CASRTGGEGSPLHF
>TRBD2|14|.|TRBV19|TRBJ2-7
TGTGCCAGTAGTACCCATTCCCGGGGGGGAGAGCAGTACTTC
CASSTHSRGGEQYF
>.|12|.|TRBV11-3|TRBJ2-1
TGTGCCAGCAGCTTAGGTTCGCGTGAGCAGTTCTTC
CASSLGSREQFF
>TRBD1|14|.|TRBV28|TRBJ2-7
TGTGCCAGCATCCCTCCGCAGGGGGCTTACGAGCAGTACTTC
CASIPPQGAYEQYF
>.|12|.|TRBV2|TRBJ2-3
TGTGCCAGCAGCGTACAGGGAGATACGCAGTATTTT
CASSVQGDTQYF
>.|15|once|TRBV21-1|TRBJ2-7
TGTGCCAGCAGCAAAGGCCCAGCGGAGCCCTACGAGCAGTACTTC
CASSKGPAEPYEQYF
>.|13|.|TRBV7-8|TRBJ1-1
TGTGCCAGCAGCTTAGCTGGCCCCAGGTGGGCTTTCTTT
CASSLAGPRWAFF
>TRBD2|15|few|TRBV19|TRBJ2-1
TGTGCCAGTAGTATAAGACTAGCGGTCAACAATGAGCAGTTCTTC
CASSIRLAVNNEQFF